The subject of this entry is one T cell receptor (beta chain). The sample is drawn from a study of blood T cell repertoires in COVID-19. Seattle researchers signed up patients amid active infection and tracked them longitudinally. Per the authors' pipeline: Amplifying reference gene primers gave estimates of nucleated cell counts. Using immunoSEQ multiplex PCR, the repertoire was profiled, and TCRdb retains in-frame clones only, with some absent. V, J and clone size derive from that table, while D and trimming were established from the DNA sequence. The data show roughly 410,000 clones, about 87% seen once. Trimming stripped 0 bases from V and 4 bases from J, with 7 bases between. The germline gives CDR1 SGHTS, CDR2 YDEGEE. CDR3 length: 14 amino acids.

Sequenced material: peripheral blood. This rearrangement joins TRBV5-8 to TRBJ1-4; D is undetermined. The sequence was collected from a woman aged 60-75 years with COVID-19, enrolled during active disease. The chain's CDR3 is CASSLGQFNEKLFF. CDR3 nucleotides: TGTGCCAGCAGCTTGGGGCAGTTTAATGAAAAACTGTTTTTT. The full variable domain, with the rest looked up from reference TRBV5-8 and TRBJ1-4, is EAGVTQSPTHLIKTRGQQATLRCSPISGHTSVYWYQQALGLGLQFLLWYDEGEERNRGNFPPRFSGRQFPNYSSELNVNALELEDSALYLCASSLGQFNEKLFFGSGTQLSVL.